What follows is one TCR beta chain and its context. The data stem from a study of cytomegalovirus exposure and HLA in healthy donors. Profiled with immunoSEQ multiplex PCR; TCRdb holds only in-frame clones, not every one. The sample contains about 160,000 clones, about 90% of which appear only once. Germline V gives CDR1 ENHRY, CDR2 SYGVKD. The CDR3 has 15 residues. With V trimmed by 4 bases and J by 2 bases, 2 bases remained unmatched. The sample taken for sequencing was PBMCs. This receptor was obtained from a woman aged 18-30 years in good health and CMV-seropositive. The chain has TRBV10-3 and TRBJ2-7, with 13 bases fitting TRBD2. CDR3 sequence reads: CAISVGTSGTYEQYF. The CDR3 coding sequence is TGTGCCATCAGTGTTGGGACTAGCGGGACCTACGAGCAGTACTTC.